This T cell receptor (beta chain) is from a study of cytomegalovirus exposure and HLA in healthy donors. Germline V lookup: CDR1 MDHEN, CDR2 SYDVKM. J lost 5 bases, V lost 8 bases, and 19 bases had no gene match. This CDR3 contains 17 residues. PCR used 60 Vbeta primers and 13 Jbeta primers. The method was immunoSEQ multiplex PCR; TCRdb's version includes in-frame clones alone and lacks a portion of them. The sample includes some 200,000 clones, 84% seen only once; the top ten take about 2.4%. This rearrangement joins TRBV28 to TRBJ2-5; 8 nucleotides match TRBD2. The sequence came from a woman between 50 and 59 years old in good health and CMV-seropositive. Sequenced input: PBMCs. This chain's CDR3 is CASSGIGLRGAKETQYF. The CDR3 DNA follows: TGTGCCAGCTCGGGGATAGGGCTGCGGGGGGCCAAGGAGACCCAGTACTTC.